What follows is one TCR beta chain and its context. These data originate in a study of blood T cell repertoires in COVID-19. Across the whole study: From the United States, Italy and Spain came samples of acute and convalescent COVID-19.

Shortly before study entry, within 2 weeks, exposed participants had met a COVID-19 case. In the authors' methods: Reference gene primer amplification in the assay estimated nucleated cell counts. The table came from immunoSEQ multiplex PCR; TCRdb's copy has only in-frame clones and leaves some out. V, J and clone size are taken as reported in that table, and D and trimming were inferred from the DNA itself. The profile shows more than 300,000 clones, approximately 91% of them singletons. The TCR comes from a young woman who had been exposed to COVID-19. Material for sequencing was PBMCs or T cells enriched from blood (not recorded which).

DNA for the CDR3: TGCGCCAGCAGCCAAGATCGGGGGAAAGAGACCCAGTACTTC. It codes for CASSQDRGKETQYF. The rearrangement uses TRBV4-1 and TRBJ2-5; possibly TRBD2 for D (6 bases). Germline V gives CDR1 MGHRA, CDR2 YSYEKL. The V gene lost 0 bases and the J gene lost 3 bases, with 8 bases spanning the gap. The CDR3 sequence is 14 residues long.